This TCR beta chain was observed in a study of Graves' ophthalmopathy and Graves' hyperthyroidism. Study results and limitations: Blood shared most expanded thyroid clonotypes above 0.001 frequency.

The sequenced template was RNA, covering the TCR beta CDR3 region. An opening RT-PCR round employed HTBI primers and preceded a second-round multiplex PCR. TCRdb redid the calling of the multiplex PCR reads with MiXCR, one entry per CDR3 protein. Seen here are more than 550,000 distinct CDR3 sequences, under 50% observed once, and the top ten hold 2.5% to 3.5%. Germline assignment: CDR1 SNHLY and CDR2 FYNNEI. This CDR3 has 14 amino acids. Germline trimming cut 2 bases from V and 4 bases from J; bases unmatched to any gene: 5. This clonotype was counted ten times or more. Its target is not known. Additional autoimmune diseases, uncontrolled infections, pregnancy or lactation disqualified patients.

The chain carries TRBV2 and TRBJ2-7; TRBD2 matches at 7 bases. Material: peripheral blood. The TCR was taken from an adult man with Graves' ophthalmopathy. CDR3 in amino acids: CASSESQGGYEQYF. CDR3 coding DNA: TGTGCCAGCAGTGAAAGTCAGGGAGGGTACGAGCAGTACTTC. The full variable domain, rest sourced from reference TRBV2 and TRBJ2-7, is EPEVTQTPSHQVTQMGQEVILRCVPISNHLYFYWYRQILGQKVEFLVSFYNNEISEKSEIFDDQFSVERPDGSNFTLKIRSTKLEDSAMYFCASSESQGGYEQYFGPGTRLTVT.